This record covers a single TCR beta chain. The specificity of this receptor is unknown. The input lacks base qualities; no much larger clone sits a single base away. The germline V gene provides CDR1 SGHTA and CDR2 FQGNSA. From the cysteine through the phenylalanine, the CDR3 covers 13 amino acids. This entry keeps only the CDR3 DNA: 39 bases, framed from base 1. Trimming takes 5 bases from V and 4 bases from J, and the germline ends sit 11 bases apart. This entry comes from a study of neurological immune-mediated disorders (dated by TCRdb to the late 2010s). Describing the broader study: The study compared peripheral blood TCR-beta repertoires of HTLV-I-associated myelopathy (HAM/TSP) patients, multiple sclerosis patients and healthy controls using UMI-based sequencing. The approximately 96 TCR-beta libraries covered PBMC samples along with longitudinal samples, technical triplicates, and paired sorted CD4+ and CD8+ T-cell subsets. The cohort included some 68 subjects: approximately 14 with HAM/TSP, around 34 with multiple sclerosis, and 20 or so healthy controls. Results and caveats for the whole study, not just this receptor: The highest TCR clonal expansion was observed in HAM/TSP patients, whereas the lowest was observed in MS patients, even when compared with healthy controls. Expanded clones from different subjects shared no identical CDR3 amino acid sequences, which suggests that TCR-beta repertoires were private in all groups.

cDNA was synthesized by template-switch 5'RACE using a primer with a 10-nucleotide random unique molecular identifier that tagged each TCR transcript. Over 180 million TCR-beta sequences, covering 15-18 subjects, were produced in each sequencing run. The RNeasy kit was used for extraction of total RNA. Using the KAPA Real-time Library Amplification kit, TCR-beta VDJ regions were amplified with primers for the TCR constant region and the 5'RACE anchor. A first PCR added sample indexes and Illumina adaptors, after which a second PCR increased the library yield. The roughly 650 bp TCR product was size-selected on a 2% E-gel SizeSelection system after Ampure bead purification. Before pooling, library quality was checked on a Bioanalyzer, concentration was measured with Qubit, and libraries were quantified with the Kapa Library Quantification kit. Libraries were sequenced paired-end 2 x 150 bp on an Illumina HiSeq 2500. To increase sequence diversity, about 23-32% phiX was spiked into each library pool. Per the source publication's procedure: Quality-filtered reads were processed with the UMI-based MiGEC pipeline, which removed over 90% of raw TCR sequences during error correction. VDJ genes were aligned to IMGT germline references, and clonotypes were defined by unique CDR3 amino acid sequence plus V-J genes. VDJtools evaluated clonal expansion, Shannon diversity and CDR3 relatedness (CalcPairwiseDistances, ClusterSamples); CLCbio workbench built phylogenetic trees. A clone was classed as expanded if it had 8 or more unique UMIs, a cutoff based on coefficient-of-variation modelling across technical triplicates. The public reads were reprocessed in TCRdb via fastp at Q25 and MiXCR, keeping in-frame beta chains. Duplicate CDR3 protein sequences are folded into a single record with the most common DNA and genes. In this record, the V and J calls reflect TCRdb's handling and not the investigators' own analysis. Here the sample has 20,000 to 25,000 distinct CDR3 sequences; about 6% occur a single time. The ten largest clones take up 35% to 55% of the sample.

Blood bank volunteers in Maryland, USA served as the healthy controls. Sorted-subset TCR libraries were prepared from over 850,000 sorted CD4+ or CD8+ T cells. Peripheral blood was subjected to Ficoll-Hypaque density gradient centrifugation to isolate PBMCs, which were then cryopreserved in liquid nitrogen. The study also sequenced paired sorted CD4+ and CD8+ subsets from healthy controls, HAM/TSP patients and MS patients. The sample comprised CD8+ T cells from blood. The source is a man between 18 and 35 years old in good health. The V and J genes are TRBV7-2 and TRBJ1-2; the D gene cannot be resolved reliably. The CDR3 protein sequence reads: CASSPPVTYGYTF. DNA sequence: TGTGCCAGCAGCCCCCCCGTCACCTATGGCTACACCTTC.